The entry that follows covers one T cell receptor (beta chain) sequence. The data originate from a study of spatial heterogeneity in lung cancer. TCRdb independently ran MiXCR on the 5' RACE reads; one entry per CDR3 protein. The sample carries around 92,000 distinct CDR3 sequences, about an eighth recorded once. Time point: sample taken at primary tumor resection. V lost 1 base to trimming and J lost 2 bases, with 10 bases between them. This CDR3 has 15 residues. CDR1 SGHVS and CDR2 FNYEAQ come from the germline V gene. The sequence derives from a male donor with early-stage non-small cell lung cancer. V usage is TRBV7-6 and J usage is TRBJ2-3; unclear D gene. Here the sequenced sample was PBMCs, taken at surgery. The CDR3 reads CASSLEGIYTDTQYF. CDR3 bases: TGTGCCAGCAGCTTAGAGGGAATATACACAGATACGCAGTATTTT.